The clone carrying this T cell receptor (beta chain) is medium-sized (0.01 to 0.1%) within its sample. This sample was taken from a study of CD4 and CD8 cells across lung adenocarcinoma regions. TCRdb reprocessed the PCR reads with MiXCR, giving one entry per CDR3 protein. The repertoire has approximately 4,900 distinct CDR3 sequences, 60% of them found once; the top ten carry more than 15%. J lost 2 bases, V lost 1 base, and 2 bases had no gene match. There are 16 residues in the CDR3. The germline CDR1 and CDR2 sequences are SGHTA and FQGNSA. Donors had localized lung adenocarcinoma, a non-small cell lung cancer.

The TCR sequence derives from a male donor with lung adenocarcinoma. The CD4 and CD8 labels of this study may be unreliable. V and J are TRBV7-2 and TRBJ2-2; TRBD1 matches 9 bases. The sample was CD4+ T cells from the center of a lung tumor. In nucleotides, the CDR3 is TGTGCCAGCAGCTTAGGGGGACAGGGAAACACCGGGGAGCTGTTTTTT. It translates to CASSLGGQGNTGELFF.